These T cell receptor beta chains were read from a single sample in a study of T cell responses to AZD1222 COVID-19 vaccine. The table came from immunoSEQ multiplex PCR; TCRdb's copy has only in-frame clones and leaves some out. This table holds some 130,000 clones, under 90% found once. This sample comprised peripheral blood, obtained on day 0 of AZD1222 vaccination. The receptors derive from an adult in good health. The CDR3 runs from the conserved cysteine through the conserved F or W. D genes are given only for firm matches. The listing skips clone size in some rows; elsewhere it reads once, few, many or a size class.

j_call: TRBJ1-4
v_call: TRBV18
clone_size: NA
cdr3_length: 15
d_call: NA
cdr3_aa: CASSPHRADNEKLFF
cdr3_nt: TGTGCCAGCTCACCACACAGGGCCGATAATGAAAAACTGTTTTTT

j_call: TRBJ2-2
v_call: TRBV28
clone_size: NA
cdr3_length: 10
d_call: NA
cdr3_aa: CASRAGELFF
cdr3_nt: TGTGCCAGCAGGGCGGGGGAGCTGTTTTTT

j_call: TRBJ2-7
v_call: TRBV6-2/TRBV6-3
clone_size: NA
cdr3_length: 16
d_call: NA
cdr3_aa: CASSYSPHRSSYEQYF
cdr3_nt: TGTGCCAGCAGTTACAGTCCCCACCGGAGCTCCTACGAGCAGTACTTC

j_call: TRBJ1-2
v_call: TRBV6-6
clone_size: NA
cdr3_length: 15
d_call: TRBD1
cdr3_aa: CASSYGDSDFYGYTF
cdr3_nt: TGTGCCAGCAGTTACGGGGACAGCGATTTCTATGGCTACACCTTC

j_call: TRBJ1-6
v_call: TRBV2
clone_size: NA
cdr3_length: 13
d_call: TRBD1
cdr3_aa: CASNRQGNSPLHF
cdr3_nt: TGTGCCAGCAACAGACAGGGGAATTCACCCCTCCACTTT

j_call: TRBJ2-7
v_call: TRBV28
clone_size: NA
cdr3_length: 14
d_call: NA
cdr3_aa: CASSPPGRSYEQYF
cdr3_nt: TGTGCCAGCAGTCCGCCCGGGAGATCCTACGAGCAGTACTTC

j_call: TRBJ1-2
v_call: TRBV27
clone_size: NA
cdr3_length: 13
d_call: TRBD1
cdr3_aa: CASRGTGDYGYTF
cdr3_nt: TGTGCCAGCAGGGGGACAGGGGACTATGGCTACACCTTC

j_call: TRBJ2-7
v_call: TRBV11-2
clone_size: NA
cdr3_length: 12
d_call: NA
cdr3_aa: CASSLVVYEQYF
cdr3_nt: TGTGCCAGCAGCTTAGTAGTCTACGAGCAGTACTTC

j_call: TRBJ1-5
v_call: TRBV28
clone_size: NA
cdr3_length: 18
d_call: NA
cdr3_aa: CASSLSAGLGSLDQPQHF
cdr3_nt: TGTGCCAGCAGTTTATCAGCAGGGTTGGGCTCTTTGGATCAGCCCCAGCATTTT

j_call: TRBJ2-7
v_call: TRBV19
clone_size: NA
cdr3_length: 14
d_call: NA
cdr3_aa: CASSMDSESYEQYF
cdr3_nt: TGTGCCAGTAGTATGGACAGTGAGTCCTACGAGCAGTACTTC

j_call: TRBJ1-2
v_call: TRBV29-1
clone_size: NA
cdr3_length: 15
d_call: TRBD1
cdr3_aa: CSVEDLGRGTYGYTF
cdr3_nt: TGCAGCGTTGAAGATCTAGGCAGGGGGACCTATGGCTACACCTTC

j_call: TRBJ1-3
v_call: TRBV9
clone_size: NA
cdr3_length: 16
d_call: NA
cdr3_aa: CASSDARVSSGNTIYF
cdr3_nt: TGTGCCAGCAGCGATGCAAGGGTTAGCTCTGGAAACACCATATATTTT

j_call: TRBJ1-2
v_call: TRBV5-8
clone_size: NA
cdr3_length: 15
d_call: NA
cdr3_aa: CASSPGQKGWGGYTF
cdr3_nt: TGTGCCAGCAGCCCAGGACAAAAAGGCTGGGGTGGCTACACCTTC

j_call: TRBJ2-3
v_call: TRBV28
clone_size: NA
cdr3_length: 13
d_call: NA
cdr3_aa: CASSSQGTDTQYF
cdr3_nt: TGTGCCAGCAGCTCCCAGGGGACAGATACGCAGTATTTT

j_call: TRBJ1-3
v_call: TRBV7-2
clone_size: NA
cdr3_length: 14
d_call: NA
cdr3_aa: CASSSGSSGNTIYF
cdr3_nt: TGTGCCAGCAGCTCAGGGTCCTCTGGAAACACCATATATTTT

j_call: TRBJ2-2
v_call: TRBV6-5
clone_size: NA
cdr3_length: 12
d_call: NA
cdr3_aa: CASRRIGGELFF
cdr3_nt: TGTGCCAGCAGAAGAATTGGCGGGGAGCTGTTTTTT

j_call: TRBJ1-2
v_call: TRBV6-2/TRBV6-3
clone_size: NA
cdr3_length: 15
d_call: NA
cdr3_aa: CASSLTQGTYYGYTF
cdr3_nt: TGTGCCAGCAGTCTAACTCAGGGGACCTACTATGGCTACACCTTC

j_call: TRBJ2-1
v_call: TRBV7-2
clone_size: NA
cdr3_length: 15
d_call: TRBD2
cdr3_aa: CASSLWGGEGNEQFF
cdr3_nt: TGTGCCAGCAGCTTATGGGGGGGAGAGGGCAATGAGCAGTTCTTC

j_call: TRBJ1-2
v_call: TRBV5-6
clone_size: NA
cdr3_length: 13
d_call: TRBD1
cdr3_aa: CASMNRQGGGYTF
cdr3_nt: TGTGCCAGCATGAACCGACAGGGTGGCGGCTACACCTTC

j_call: TRBJ1-5
v_call: TRBV7-8
clone_size: NA
cdr3_length: 14
d_call: TRBD1
cdr3_aa: CASSLGQENQPQHF
cdr3_nt: TGTGCCAGCAGCTTGGGACAGGAGAATCAGCCCCAGCATTTT

j_call: TRBJ1-1
v_call: TRBV12-3/TRBV12-4
clone_size: NA
cdr3_length: 12
d_call: NA
cdr3_aa: CASTQISGEAFF
cdr3_nt: TGTGCCAGCACCCAAATCAGCGGTGAAGCTTTCTTT

j_call: TRBJ2-2
v_call: TRBV7-2
clone_size: NA
cdr3_length: 12
d_call: NA
cdr3_aa: CASSSFTGELFF
cdr3_nt: TGTGCCAGCAGTTCTTTCACCGGGGAGCTGTTTTTT

j_call: TRBJ2-7
v_call: TRBV18
clone_size: few
cdr3_length: 15
d_call: TRBD1
cdr3_aa: CASSPAGTGIPEQYF
cdr3_nt: TGTGCCAGCTCACCAGCCGGGACAGGGATTCCCGAGCAGTACTTC

j_call: TRBJ1-2
v_call: TRBV6-5
clone_size: many
cdr3_length: 14
d_call: NA
cdr3_aa: CASSYGSARDGYTF
cdr3_nt: TGTGCCAGCAGTTATGGGTCCGCTCGGGATGGCTACACCTTC

j_call: TRBJ2-3
v_call: TRBV5-1
clone_size: NA
cdr3_length: 15
d_call: NA
cdr3_aa: CASSLWDVRTDTQYF
cdr3_nt: TGCGCCAGCAGCCTATGGGACGTCCGGACAGATACGCAGTATTTT

j_call: TRBJ2-7
v_call: TRBV4-1
clone_size: NA
cdr3_length: 13
d_call: NA
cdr3_aa: CASSQGTVYEQYF
cdr3_nt: TGCGCCAGCAGCCAAGGAACAGTCTACGAGCAGTACTTC

j_call: TRBJ2-3
v_call: TRBV19
clone_size: NA
cdr3_length: 12
d_call: NA
cdr3_aa: CASSILGDTQYF
cdr3_nt: TGTGCCAGTAGTATATTGGGAGATACGCAGTATTTT

j_call: TRBJ2-2
v_call: TRBV18
clone_size: NA
cdr3_length: 16
d_call: TRBD1
cdr3_aa: CASSPPTGESTGELFF
cdr3_nt: TGTGCCAGCTCACCACCTACAGGGGAGAGTACCGGGGAGCTGTTTTTT

j_call: TRBJ2-7
v_call: TRBV6-2/TRBV6-3
clone_size: NA
cdr3_length: 13
d_call: NA
cdr3_aa: CASSYRGPYEQYF
cdr3_nt: TGTGCCAGCAGTTATCGCGGCCCCTACGAGCAGTACTTC

j_call: TRBJ1-5
v_call: TRBV19
clone_size: NA
cdr3_length: 13
d_call: NA
cdr3_aa: CASSLGVGQPQHF
cdr3_nt: TGTGCCAGTAGTTTGGGTGTAGGTCAGCCCCAGCATTTT

j_call: TRBJ2-3
v_call: TRBV2
clone_size: once
cdr3_length: 16
d_call: NA
cdr3_aa: CASSVSRIESTDTQYF
cdr3_nt: TGTGCCAGCAGTGTCTCAAGGATCGAAAGCACAGATACGCAGTATTTT

j_call: TRBJ1-1
v_call: TRBV6-4
clone_size: NA
cdr3_length: 13
d_call: NA
cdr3_aa: CASRDTRNTEAFF
cdr3_nt: TGTGCCAGCAGAGACACCCGGAACACTGAAGCTTTCTTT

j_call: TRBJ1-5
v_call: TRBV3-1/TRBV3-2
clone_size: NA
cdr3_length: 16
d_call: NA
cdr3_aa: CASSQGAQGHNQPQHF
cdr3_nt: TGTGCCAGCAGCCAAGGAGCACAGGGACACAATCAGCCCCAGCATTTT

j_call: TRBJ2-2
v_call: TRBV7-3
clone_size: NA
cdr3_length: 15
d_call: TRBD1
cdr3_aa: CASSWDSPGTGELFF
cdr3_nt: TGTGCCAGCAGCTGGGACAGCCCCGGGACCGGGGAGCTGTTTTTT

j_call: TRBJ1-5
v_call: TRBV14
clone_size: NA
cdr3_length: 13
d_call: NA
cdr3_aa: CASSQDGLGPQHF
cdr3_nt: TGTGCCAGCAGCCAAGACGGGTTGGGGCCCCAGCATTTT

j_call: TRBJ1-2
v_call: TRBV9
clone_size: NA
cdr3_length: 14
d_call: NA
cdr3_aa: CASTTALGAWGYTF
cdr3_nt: TGTGCCAGCACGACCGCGTTGGGCGCTTGGGGCTACACCTTC

j_call: TRBJ1-5
v_call: TRBV6-5
clone_size: NA
cdr3_length: 14
d_call: TRBD1
cdr3_aa: CASRDTGDSQPQHF
cdr3_nt: TGTGCCAGCAGGGATACAGGGGATAGTCAGCCCCAGCATTTT

j_call: TRBJ2-1
v_call: TRBV11-3
clone_size: NA
cdr3_length: 17
d_call: TRBD2
cdr3_aa: CASSPHTSGGTYNEQFF
cdr3_nt: TGTGCCAGCAGCCCCCACACTAGCGGGGGAACCTACAATGAGCAGTTCTTC

j_call: TRBJ1-5
v_call: TRBV19
clone_size: few
cdr3_length: 15
d_call: NA
cdr3_aa: CASSIDRVGNQPQHF
cdr3_nt: TGTGCCAGTAGTATAGACAGGGTCGGCAATCAGCCCCAGCATTTT

j_call: TRBJ2-7
v_call: TRBV3-1/TRBV3-2
clone_size: NA
cdr3_length: 17
d_call: NA
cdr3_aa: CASSFMAGTWASYEQYF
cdr3_nt: TGTGCCAGCAGCTTTATGGCCGGGACATGGGCCTCCTACGAGCAGTACTTC

j_call: TRBJ2-7
v_call: TRBV19
clone_size: NA
cdr3_length: 15
d_call: NA
cdr3_aa: CASSKAAGLSYEQYF
cdr3_nt: TGTGCCAGTAGCAAAGCGGCAGGCCTTTCCTACGAGCAGTACTTC

j_call: TRBJ2-3
v_call: TRBV7-2
clone_size: NA
cdr3_length: 15
d_call: TRBD2
cdr3_aa: CASRKPGLAADTQYF
cdr3_nt: TGTGCCAGCAGAAAACCGGGACTAGCCGCAGATACGCAGTATTTT

j_call: TRBJ2-3
v_call: TRBV19
clone_size: NA
cdr3_length: 15
d_call: NA
cdr3_aa: CASSKVDPSTDTQYF
cdr3_nt: TGTGCCAGTAGTAAGGTGGACCCTAGCACAGATACGCAGTATTTT

j_call: TRBJ1-1
v_call: TRBV5-4
clone_size: NA
cdr3_length: 15
d_call: NA
cdr3_aa: CASSSAGKLWTEAFF
cdr3_nt: TGTGCCAGCAGCTCTGCGGGGAAGTTGTGGACTGAAGCTTTCTTT

j_call: TRBJ2-3
v_call: TRBV11-1
clone_size: NA
cdr3_length: 15
d_call: TRBD1
cdr3_aa: CASSFGTASTDTQYF
cdr3_nt: TGTGCCAGCAGCTTTGGGACAGCTAGCACAGATACGCAGTATTTT

j_call: TRBJ2-3
v_call: TRBV6-5
clone_size: NA
cdr3_length: 13
d_call: NA
cdr3_aa: CASSYHREDTQYF
cdr3_nt: TGTGCCAGCAGTTACCACCGTGAGGATACGCAGTATTTT

j_call: TRBJ2-7
v_call: TRBV6-2/TRBV6-3
clone_size: few
cdr3_length: 16
d_call: TRBD2
cdr3_aa: CASSYGSGGSLYEQYF
cdr3_nt: TGTGCCAGCAGTTACGGGAGCGGGGGGAGCCTTTACGAGCAGTACTTC

j_call: TRBJ1-6
v_call: TRBV25-1
clone_size: NA
cdr3_length: 13
d_call: NA
cdr3_aa: CASSRQENSPLHF
cdr3_nt: TGTGCCAGCAGTCGGCAGGAGAATTCACCCCTCCACTTT

j_call: TRBJ1-5
v_call: TRBV7-9
clone_size: NA
cdr3_length: 14
d_call: TRBD1
cdr3_aa: CASSLQGGGQPQHF
cdr3_nt: TGTGCCAGCAGCTTACAAGGGGGCGGTCAGCCCCAGCATTTT

j_call: TRBJ2-2
v_call: TRBV5-4
clone_size: NA
cdr3_length: 14
d_call: NA
cdr3_aa: CASSAPYDTGELFF
cdr3_nt: TGTGCCAGCAGCGCGCCCTATGACACCGGGGAGCTGTTTTTT

j_call: TRBJ2-1
v_call: TRBV10-3
clone_size: NA
cdr3_length: 13
d_call: NA
cdr3_aa: CAISKKTDNEQFF
cdr3_nt: TGTGCCATCAGTAAAAAGACGGACAATGAGCAGTTCTTC

j_call: TRBJ2-2
v_call: TRBV28
clone_size: once
cdr3_length: 18
d_call: NA
cdr3_aa: CASRHPQTGTPNTGELFF
cdr3_nt: TGTGCCAGCAGACACCCCCAGACAGGCACCCCGAACACCGGGGAGCTGTTTTTT

j_call: TRBJ2-3
v_call: TRBV5-5
clone_size: NA
cdr3_length: 15
d_call: TRBD1
cdr3_aa: CASSDDRGQTDTQYF
cdr3_nt: TGTGCCAGCAGCGACGACAGGGGGCAGACAGATACGCAGTATTTT

j_call: TRBJ1-2
v_call: TRBV7-2
clone_size: NA
cdr3_length: 14
d_call: NA
cdr3_aa: CASSLEWQNYGYTF
cdr3_nt: TGTGCCAGCAGCTTAGAATGGCAAAACTATGGCTACACCTTC

j_call: TRBJ2-1
v_call: TRBV9
clone_size: NA
cdr3_length: 15
d_call: NA
cdr3_aa: CASSGTASSYNEQFF
cdr3_nt: TGTGCCAGCAGCGGAACAGCGAGCTCCTACAATGAGCAGTTCTTC